A single sample is the source of the 24 T cell receptor beta chains below, sequenced in a study of T cell changes during pregnancy in multiple sclerosis. Data came from immunoSEQ multiplex PCR; TCRdb stores just in-frame clones and leaves some out. This table holds 35,000 to 40,000 clones, 94% found once. The starting material was CD4+ T cells from peripheral blood mononuclear cells, obtained in the second trimester of pregnancy. The origin of the receptors is a female donor with multiple sclerosis, enrolled in a pregnancy study.

This sequence joins TRBV11-2 and TRBJ2-4; D ambiguous. Germline V gene data show CDR1 as SGHAT and CDR2 as FQNNGV. This CDR3 spans 15 amino acids. The V gene lost 5 bases and the J gene lost 0 bases, with 11 bases spanning the gap. The CDR3 DNA reads TGTGCCAGCAGCGGCCCCCTCCTAGCCAAAAACATTCAGTACTTC. The encoded protein is CASSGPLLAKNIQYF.

V and J are TRBV7-8 and TRBJ2-6; 9 positions agree with TRBD1. The CDR3 has 17 amino acids. V shed 2 bases, J shed 4 bases, and the junction held 6 bases outside the gene matches. Germline V lookup: CDR1 SGHVS, CDR2 FQNEAQ. In DNA form, the CDR3 reads TGTGCCAGCAGCTTATCAGACAGGGGGGCCGGGGCCAACGTCCTGACTTTC. Encoded protein: CASSLSDRGAGANVLTF.

This clone was recorded once. The rearrangement links TRBV19 to TRBJ2-3; D possibly corresponds to TRBD2 (7 bases). V dropped 3 bases and J dropped 6 bases, with 16 bases sitting between them. Looked up from germline, CDR1 is LNHDA and CDR2 is SQIVND (reference sequence). The CDR3 runs to 15 residues. CDR3 residues: CASSMGRGFADTQYF. The CDR3 nucleotides are TGTGCCAGTAGTATGGGGAGGGGGTTTGCTGATACGCAGTATTTT.

The rearrangement links TRBV19 to TRBJ2-1, with D possibly matching TRBD1 (7 bases). Per germline, CDR1 LNHDA and CDR2 SQIVND (reference sequence). The CDR3 is 17 residues long. Deletions cut 5 bases from V and 3 bases from J, with 20 bases between. Here the CDR3 DNA reads TGTGCCAGTAGTGGGCGCTCAGGGGGGTACTACTACAATGAGCAGTTCTTC. It yields the protein CASSGRSGGYYYNEQFF.

This chain links TRBV19 with TRBJ1-5; possibly TRBD1 for D (5 bases). V was pared by 1 base and J by 0 bases, with 10 bases between. Germline V lookup: CDR1 LNHDA, CDR2 SQIVND (reference sequence). CDR3 length: 16 residues. Here the CDR3 DNA reads TGTGCCAGTAGTATAGTGACAGTCAATAGCAATCAGCCCCAGCATTTT. This codes for CASSIVTVNSNQPQHF. The variable domain in full, with the rest retrieved from reference TRBV19 and TRBJ1-5, is DGGITQSPKYLFRKEGQNVTLSCEQNLNHDAMYWYRQDPGQGLRLIYYSQIVNDFQKGDIAEGYSVSREKKESFPLTVTSAQKNPTAFYLCASSIVTVNSNQPQHFGDGTRLSIL.

The chain employs TRBV7-2 and TRBJ1-6; D is ambiguous. CDR3 length: 13 residues. V gave up 5 bases and J gave up 8 bases, with 10 bases separating them. In germline, CDR1 is SGHTA, CDR2 FQGNSA. The CDR3, as DNA: TGTGCCAGCAGCCCCGGGAGCTATTCACCCCTCCACTTT. As protein: CASSPGSYSPLHF.

The gene calls are TRBV5-1 and TRBJ1-1; D may be TRBD1 (6 bases). The length of the CDR3 is 13 residues. Deletions cut 4 bases from V and 8 bases from J, with 15 bases between. Per germline, CDR1 SGHRS and CDR2 YFSETQ. CDR3 residues: CASSPGTHREAFF. CDR3 DNA sequence: TGCGCCAGCAGCCCAGGGACACACCGGGAAGCTTTCTTT.

The chain has TRBV7-2 and TRBJ1-6; D unresolved. Trimming shortened V by 2 bases and J by 2 bases, and 10 bases separated the two germline ends. The germline gives CDR1 SGHTA, CDR2 FQGNSA. The CDR3 consists of 16 residues. The DNA of the CDR3 is TGTGCCAGCAGCTTAATCGGTAGCGCCTATAATTCACCCCTCCACTTT. Its protein product is CASSLIGSAYNSPLHF.

This clone has a single count. The chain combines TRBV2 with TRBJ2-3; TRBD1 agrees at 7 bases. With 2 bases clipped from V and 6 bases from J, the junction kept 11 bases outside the gene matches. Germline V CDR1 and CDR2: SNHLY, FYNNEI. CDR3 size: 16 residues. In DNA, the CDR3 is TGTGCCAGCAGTGAACGGGGCAGGGGGAAAGGGGATACGCAGTATTTT. This gives the protein CASSERGRGKGDTQYF.

This clone showed up just once. The chain has TRBV6-5 and TRBJ1-2; D is uncertain. V was pared by 5 bases and J by 8 bases, with 15 bases between. The germline V gene encodes CDR1 MNHEY and CDR2 SVGAGI. The CDR3 spans 13 residues. The chain's CDR3 is CASSLPAGNGYTF. In DNA, the CDR3 is TGTGCCAGCAGTCTCCCGGCCGGGAACGGCTACACCTTC.

This CDR3 reads CASSARAGHTGELFF. DNA for the CDR3: TGTGCCAGCAGCGCCCGAGCGGGGCACACCGGGGAGCTGTTTTTT. The rearrangement uses TRBV9 and TRBJ2-2; 7 nucleotides agree with TRBD2. Germline V gives CDR1 SGDLS, CDR2 YYNGEE. This CDR3 contains 15 residues. V lost 3 bases to trimming and J lost 3 bases; unmatched junction nucleotides: 5.

V is TRBV6-5 and J is TRBJ1-2; maybe TRBD1 (5 bases). CDR3 size: 15 residues. V was pared by 7 bases and J by 1 base, with 16 bases between. In germline, CDR1 is MNHEY, CDR2 SVGAGI. CDR3 protein: CASKGRQPNNYGYTF. The CDR3 bases are TGTGCCAGCAAGGGTCGACAGCCTAATAACTATGGCTACACCTTC.

The chain links TRBV6-1 to TRBJ1-2, with 8 bases fitting TRBD1. The CDR3 length is 14 residues. The trim removed 4 bases at V and 2 bases at J, leaving 3 bases unmatched. Germline V lookup: CDR1 MNHNS, CDR2 SASEGT. CDR3: CASSGTGRNYGYTF. The CDR3 coding sequence is TGTGCCAGCAGTGGGACAGGGAGGAACTATGGCTACACCTTC.

The chain recombines TRBV9 with TRBJ2-3, with 9 positions matching TRBD2. V dropped 3 bases and J dropped 5; count of bases not matched to a gene: 10. Germline CDR1 is SGDLS and CDR2 is YYNGEE. This CDR3 is 16 amino acids long. In DNA form, the CDR3 reads TGTGCCAGCAGCGAGAGGGGCCTAGCGGGATTAGATACGCAGTATTTT. It is translated as CASSERGLAGLDTQYF.

J is TRBJ2-5 and V is TRBV27; 9 bases line up with TRBD1. V shed 4 bases, J shed 3 bases, and the junction held 0 bases outside the gene matches. The length of the CDR3 is 13 residues. Germline lookup yields CDR1 MNHEY and CDR2 SMNVEV (reference sequence). CDR3 in amino acids: CASSWTGEETQYF. CDR3 nucleotide sequence: TGTGCCAGCAGTTGGACAGGGGAAGAGACCCAGTACTTC.

The chain combines TRBV15 with TRBJ1-5; 8 positions agree with TRBD1. CDR1 LNHNV and CDR2 YYDKDF come from the germline V gene (reference sequence). Trimming removed 4 bases from V and 4 bases from J; junction bases left unmatched: 3. The CDR3 loop spans 14 amino acids. CDR3 in amino acids: CATSTQGGNQPQHF. The CDR3 region has the DNA TGTGCCACCAGCACACAGGGGGGGAATCAGCCCCAGCATTTT. Looking up the rest from reference TRBV15 and TRBJ1-5 gives the full variable domain: DAMVIQNPRYQVTQFGKPVTLSCSQTLNHNVMYWYQQKSSQAPKLLFHYYDKDFNNEADTPDNFQSRRPNTSFCFLDIRSPGLGDTAMYLCATSTQGGNQPQHFGDGTRLSIL.

This rearrangement joins TRBV10-2 to TRBJ1-5; D gene ambiguous. The V end was cut by 2 bases, the J end by 3 bases, with 11 bases between. The CDR3 sequence is 15 residues long. The germline V gene has CDR1 WSHSY and CDR2 SAAADI. The CDR3 protein is CASSEAGGPNQPQHF. CDR3 DNA sequence: TGCGCCAGCAGTGAGGCAGGTGGCCCCAATCAGCCCCAGCATTTT.

This rearrangement joins TRBV9 to TRBJ2-2, with D hard to call. The CDR3 has 12 amino acids. CDR1 and CDR2 from the germline V gene are SGDLS and YYNGEE. V lost 0 bases and J 7 bases, leaving 4 bases between the germline ends. CDR3 region: CASSVDLGELFF. The CDR3 coding sequence is TGTGCCAGCAGCGTAGATCTCGGGGAGCTGTTTTTT.

The V call is TRBV19, the J call TRBJ2-1; 10 nucleotides line up with TRBD2. CDR1 is LNHDA and CDR2 is SQIVND in the germline V gene (reference sequence). The V segment lost 3 bases and the J segment 6 bases; nucleotides outside the gene matches: 11. The CDR3 runs 17 residues. The CDR3 coding sequence is TGTGCCAGTAGTATGAGTGAACTAGCGGGAAGGGGCAATGAGCAGTTCTTC. It is translated as CASSMSELAGRGNEQFF. Variable domain in full (rest from reference TRBV19 and TRBJ2-1): DGGITQSPKYLFRKEGQNVTLSCEQNLNHDAMYWYRQDPGQGLRLIYYSQIVNDFQKGDIAEGYSVSREKKESFPLTVTSAQKNPTAFYLCASSMSELAGRGNEQFFGPGTRLTVL.

The V call is TRBV7-2, the J call TRBJ2-7; no clear D. V lost 5 bases and J 6 bases, leaving 14 bases between the germline ends. Germline loops: CDR1 SGHTA, CDR2 FQGNSA. The length of the CDR3 is 13 residues. The chain's CDR3 is CASSLTPVPEQYF. The CDR3 region has the DNA TGTGCCAGCAGCCTAACCCCGGTACCCGAGCAGTACTTC.

The chain employs TRBV27 and TRBJ2-3, with TRBD2 matching 9 bases. Per germline, CDR1 MNHEY and CDR2 SMNVEV (reference sequence). V lost 6 bases to trimming and J lost 2 bases; unmatched junction nucleotides: 9. There are 16 residues in the CDR3. This CDR3 reads CASSRLAVAFTDTQYF. CDR3 bases: TGTGCCAGCAGCCGACTAGCGGTCGCTTTCACAGATACGCAGTATTTT.

This clone was found once. This chain joins TRBV9 and TRBJ2-7; 12 nucleotides agree with TRBD2. The germline V gene has CDR1 SGDLS and CDR2 YYNGEE. Trimming cost V 3 bases and J 2 bases; bases outside gene matches: 6. This CDR3 contains 16 residues. CDR3 DNA: TGTGCCAGCAGCGAAGCTAGCGGGAGGGGAACCTACGAGCAGTACTTC. Translated, it gives CASSEASGRGTYEQYF. The full variable domain, rest sourced from reference TRBV9 and TRBJ2-7, is DSGVTQTPKHLITATGQRVTLRCSPRSGDLSVYWYQQSLDQGLQFLIQYYNGEERAKGNILERFSAQQFPDLHSELNLSSLELGDSALYFCASSEASGRGTYEQYFGPGTRLTVT.

V usage is TRBV18 and J usage is TRBJ1-5; no clear D. The V end lost 0 bases, the J end lost 1 base, and 13 bases lay between the germline ends. The CDR3 runs to 17 residues. Germline CDR1 and CDR2: KGHSH and LQKENI. The CDR3 here is CASSPPSVTHSNQPQHF. As DNA, the CDR3 is TGTGCCAGCTCACCACCCTCCGTGACACACAGCAATCAGCCCCAGCATTTT.

The chain has TRBV25-1 and TRBJ2-7; D is unresolved. Trimming cost V 2 bases and J 0 bases, with 5 bases left between them. This CDR3 is 13 amino acids long. The germline V gene has CDR1 MGHDK and CDR2 SYGVNS. The CDR3 DNA sequence: TGTGCCAGCAGTGAACTGAGCTCCTACGAGCAGTACTTC. As protein: CASSELSSYEQYF.